This TCR beta chain was documented in a study of metastatic and nonmetastatic thyroid tumors. Overall study results and limits: Patients with malignant thyroid tumors reportedly had significantly higher TCR beta diversity than those with benign nodules, in blood and tumor.

Germline V gene lookup returns CDR1 SGHRS and CDR2 YFSETQ. The V and J ends lost 0 bases and 2 bases respectively, with 10 bases between them. The CDR3 sequence is 15 residues long. In its sample, this clone was seen many times. Its matching antigen is unknown. TCRdb reassembled clones from the PCR reads with MiXCR. The sample carries 15,000 to 20,000 clones, around a third recorded once. Treatment of any kind had been given to no patient before thyroid surgery. This receptor was identified in a male donor with papillary thyroid cancer or a benign thyroid nodule (not recorded which). Some clones in this sample may be carry-over from other donors' samples. The sequencing input was tumor tissue. The chain is built from TRBV5-1 and TRBJ2-3, with TRBD2 as a possible D gene (6 bases). The DNA for the CDR3 is TGCGCCAGCAGCTTGGAGCCGGACTACACAGATACGCAGTATTTT. This translates into CASSLEPDYTDTQYF.